This T cell receptor (beta chain) was profiled in a study of T cell responses to AZD1222 COVID-19 vaccine. Overall study results and limits: Spike-specific TCR depth and breadth grew after two AZD1222 doses. Repertoire collection took place solely once the T cell response had peaked. Donors, mostly white British, included more females; clonal diversity was possibly underestimated.

Clones were sequenced by immunoSEQ multiplex PCR, and TCRdb holds only the in-frame ones, with some missing. The table has about 180,000 clones, 88% seen once; the top ten hold 0.4% to 0.5%. Note on this clone: The antigen is undetermined.

The V and J ends lost 3 bases and 8 bases, in that order; junction bases with no gene match: 5. Germline CDR1 is KGHSH and CDR2 is LQKENI. The CDR3 runs 14 residues. This receptor was taken from an adult in good health. Material: peripheral blood, obtained on day 0 of AZD1222 vaccination. V is TRBV18 and J is TRBJ1-4, with TRBD1 matching over 8 bases. As DNA, the CDR3 is TGTGCCAGCTCACCCCCAGGGGGCAGGGAAAAACTGTTTTTT. Translation: CASSPPGGREKLFF.